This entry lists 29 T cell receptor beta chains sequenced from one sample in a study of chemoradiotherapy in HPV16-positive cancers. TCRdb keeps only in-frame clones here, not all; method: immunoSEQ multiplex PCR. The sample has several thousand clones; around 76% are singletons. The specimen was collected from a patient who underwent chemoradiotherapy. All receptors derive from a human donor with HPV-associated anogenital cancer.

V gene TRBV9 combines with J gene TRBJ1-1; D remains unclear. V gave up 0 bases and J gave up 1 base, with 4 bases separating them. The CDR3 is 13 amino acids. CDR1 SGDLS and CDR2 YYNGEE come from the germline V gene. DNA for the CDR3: TGTGCCAGCAGCGTAGATAGGAACACTGAAGCTTTCTTT. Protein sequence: CASSVDRNTEAFF.

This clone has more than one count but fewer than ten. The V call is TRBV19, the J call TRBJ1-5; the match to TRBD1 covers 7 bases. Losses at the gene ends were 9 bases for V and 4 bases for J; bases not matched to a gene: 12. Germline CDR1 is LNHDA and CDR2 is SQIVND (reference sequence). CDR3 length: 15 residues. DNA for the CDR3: TGTGCCAGCAGGGGGGCAGGGGACTTTAATCAGCCCCAGCATTTT. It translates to CASRGAGDFNQPQHF.

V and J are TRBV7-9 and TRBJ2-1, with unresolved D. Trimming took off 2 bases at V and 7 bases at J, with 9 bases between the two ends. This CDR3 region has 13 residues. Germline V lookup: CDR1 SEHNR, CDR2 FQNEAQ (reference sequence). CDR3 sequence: CASSLSFSNEQFF. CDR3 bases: TGTGCCAGCAGCTTAAGCTTTTCAAATGAGCAGTTCTTC.

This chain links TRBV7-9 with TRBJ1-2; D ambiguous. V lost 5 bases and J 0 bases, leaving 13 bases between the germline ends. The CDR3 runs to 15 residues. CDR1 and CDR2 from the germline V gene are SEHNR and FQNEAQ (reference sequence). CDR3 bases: TGTGCCAGCAGCGCCCAGGATCTAGCTAACTATGGCTACACCTTC. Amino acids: CASSAQDLANYGYTF.

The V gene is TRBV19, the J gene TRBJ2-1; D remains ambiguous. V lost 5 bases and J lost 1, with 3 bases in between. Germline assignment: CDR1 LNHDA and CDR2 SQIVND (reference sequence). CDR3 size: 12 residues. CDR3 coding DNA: TGTGCCAGTAGTTTATCCTACAATGAGCAGTTCTTC. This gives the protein CASSLSYNEQFF. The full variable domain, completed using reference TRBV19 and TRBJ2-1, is DGGITQSPKYLFRKEGQNVTLSCEQNLNHDAMYWYRQDPGQGLRLIYYSQIVNDFQKGDIAEGYSVSREKKESFPLTVTSAQKNPTAFYLCASSLSYNEQFFGPGTRLTVL.

CDR3 sequence: CASSLEWLGETQYF. As DNA, the CDR3 is TGTGCCAGCAGCTTAGAGTGGTTGGGCGAGACCCAGTACTTC. The chain joins TRBV7-2 to TRBJ2-5, with unresolved D. V shed 1 base and J shed 5 bases, with 11 bases lying between them. CDR3 size: 14 residues. Germline assignment: CDR1 SGHTA and CDR2 FQGNSA.

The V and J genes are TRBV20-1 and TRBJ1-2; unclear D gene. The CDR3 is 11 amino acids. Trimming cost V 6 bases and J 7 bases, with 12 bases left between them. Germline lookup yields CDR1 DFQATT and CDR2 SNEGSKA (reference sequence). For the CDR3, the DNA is TGCAGTGCCCAAATAGGTTCTGGCTACACCTTC. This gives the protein CSAQIGSGYTF.

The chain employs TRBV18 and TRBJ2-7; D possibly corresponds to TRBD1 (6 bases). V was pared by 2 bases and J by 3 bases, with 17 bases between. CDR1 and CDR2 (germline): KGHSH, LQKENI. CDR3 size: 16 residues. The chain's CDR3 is CASSPILGQRLYEQYF. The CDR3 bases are TGTGCCAGCTCACCAATATTAGGACAGAGACTCTACGAGCAGTACTTC.

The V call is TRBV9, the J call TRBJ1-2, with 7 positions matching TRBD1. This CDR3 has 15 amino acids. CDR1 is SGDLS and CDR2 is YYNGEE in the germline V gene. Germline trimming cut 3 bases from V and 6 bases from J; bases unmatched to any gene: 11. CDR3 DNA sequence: TGTGCCAGCAGCGGGGGGGGTAGGGGGCTCAATGGCTACACCTTC. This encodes CASSGGGRGLNGYTF. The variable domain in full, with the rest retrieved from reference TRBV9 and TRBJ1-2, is DSGVTQTPKHLITATGQRVTLRCSPRSGDLSVYWYQQSLDQGLQFLIQYYNGEERAKGNILERFSAQQFPDLHSELNLSSLELGDSALYFCASSGGGRGLNGYTFGSGTRLTVV.

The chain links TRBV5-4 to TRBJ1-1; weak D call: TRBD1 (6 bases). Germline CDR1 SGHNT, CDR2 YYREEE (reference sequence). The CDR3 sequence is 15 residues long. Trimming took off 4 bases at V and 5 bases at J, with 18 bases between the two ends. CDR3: CASSPVHREATEAFF. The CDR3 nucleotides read TGTGCCAGCAGCCCGGTCCACAGGGAAGCGACTGAAGCTTTCTTT.

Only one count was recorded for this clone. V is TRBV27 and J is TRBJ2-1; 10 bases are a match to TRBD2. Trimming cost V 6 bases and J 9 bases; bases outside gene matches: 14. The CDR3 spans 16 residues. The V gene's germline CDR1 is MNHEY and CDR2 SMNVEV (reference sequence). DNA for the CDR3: TGTGCCAGCAGCCCGCCCCTAGCGGGAGTGTTCCTTGAGCAGTTCTTC. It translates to CASSPPLAGVFLEQFF.

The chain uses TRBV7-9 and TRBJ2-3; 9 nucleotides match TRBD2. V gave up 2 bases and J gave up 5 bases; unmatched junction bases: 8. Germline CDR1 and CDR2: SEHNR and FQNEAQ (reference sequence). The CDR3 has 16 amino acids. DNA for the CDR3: TGTGCCAGCAGCTTACTTCGCGGGGGGGCCGGAGATACGCAGTATTTT. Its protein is CASSLLRGGAGDTQYF.

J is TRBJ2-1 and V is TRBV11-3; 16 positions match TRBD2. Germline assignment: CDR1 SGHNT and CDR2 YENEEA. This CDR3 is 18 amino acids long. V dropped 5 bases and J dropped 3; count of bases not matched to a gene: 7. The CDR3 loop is CASSPGLAGGPYYNEQFF. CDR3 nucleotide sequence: TGTGCCAGCAGCCCGGGACTAGCGGGAGGGCCGTACTACAATGAGCAGTTCTTC.

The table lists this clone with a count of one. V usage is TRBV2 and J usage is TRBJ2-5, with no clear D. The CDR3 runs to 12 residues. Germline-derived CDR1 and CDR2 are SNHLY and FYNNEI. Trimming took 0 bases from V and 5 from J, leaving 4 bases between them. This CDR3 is CASSEAAETQYF. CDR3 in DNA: TGTGCCAGCAGTGAAGCCGCGGAGACCCAGTACTTC. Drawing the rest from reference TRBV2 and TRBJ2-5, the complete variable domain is EPEVTQTPSHQVTQMGQEVILRCVPISNHLYFYWYRQILGQKVEFLVSFYNNEISEKSEIFDDQFSVERPDGSNFTLKIRSTKLEDSAMYFCASSEAAETQYFGPGTRLLVL.

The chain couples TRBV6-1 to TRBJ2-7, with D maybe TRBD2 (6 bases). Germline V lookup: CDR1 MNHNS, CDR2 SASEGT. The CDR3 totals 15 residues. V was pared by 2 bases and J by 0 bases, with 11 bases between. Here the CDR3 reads CASSEKAGSSYEQYF. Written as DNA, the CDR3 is TGTGCCAGCAGTGAAAAGGCGGGATCCTCCTACGAGCAGTACTTC.

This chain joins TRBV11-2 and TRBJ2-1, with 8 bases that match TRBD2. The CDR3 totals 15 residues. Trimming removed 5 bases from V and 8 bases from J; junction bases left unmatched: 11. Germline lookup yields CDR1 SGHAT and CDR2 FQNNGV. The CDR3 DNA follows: TGTGCCAGCAGCACCGGGACTAGGCCCGGGGATGAGCAGTTCTTC. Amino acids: CASSTGTRPGDEQFF.

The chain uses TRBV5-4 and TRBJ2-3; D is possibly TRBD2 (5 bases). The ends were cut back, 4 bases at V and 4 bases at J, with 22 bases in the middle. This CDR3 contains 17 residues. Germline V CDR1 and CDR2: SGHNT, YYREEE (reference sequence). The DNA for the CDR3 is TGTGCCAGCAGCCCATTAGCGACCTTAGTAGGCGCAGATACGCAGTATTTT. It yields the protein CASSPLATLVGADTQYF.

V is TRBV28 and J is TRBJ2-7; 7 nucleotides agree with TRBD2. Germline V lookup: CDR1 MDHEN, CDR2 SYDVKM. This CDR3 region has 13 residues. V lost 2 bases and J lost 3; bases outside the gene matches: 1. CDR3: CASSLAGVYEQYF. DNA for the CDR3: TGTGCCAGCAGTTTAGCGGGAGTCTACGAGCAGTACTTC.

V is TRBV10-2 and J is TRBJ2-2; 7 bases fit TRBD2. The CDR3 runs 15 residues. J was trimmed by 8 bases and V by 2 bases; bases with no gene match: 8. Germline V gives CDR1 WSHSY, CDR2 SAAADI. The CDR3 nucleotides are TGCGCCAGCAGTGAGAACGCGGGGGAGCGTGGGGAGCTGTTTTTT. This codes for CASSENAGERGELFF.

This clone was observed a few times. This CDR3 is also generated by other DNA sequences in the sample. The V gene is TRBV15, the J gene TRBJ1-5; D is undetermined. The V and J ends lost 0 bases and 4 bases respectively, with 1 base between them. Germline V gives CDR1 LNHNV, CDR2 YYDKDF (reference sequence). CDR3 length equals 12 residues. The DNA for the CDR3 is TGTGCCACCAGCAGAGAGAATCAGCCCCAGCATTTT. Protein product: CATSRENQPQHF.

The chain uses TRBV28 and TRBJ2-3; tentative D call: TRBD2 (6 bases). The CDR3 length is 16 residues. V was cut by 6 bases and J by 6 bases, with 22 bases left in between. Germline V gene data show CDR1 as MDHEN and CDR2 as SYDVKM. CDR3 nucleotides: TGTGCCAGCAGCCGTCTAACGGCGGGGTGGAGCGATACGCAGTATTTT. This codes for CASSRLTAGWSDTQYF.

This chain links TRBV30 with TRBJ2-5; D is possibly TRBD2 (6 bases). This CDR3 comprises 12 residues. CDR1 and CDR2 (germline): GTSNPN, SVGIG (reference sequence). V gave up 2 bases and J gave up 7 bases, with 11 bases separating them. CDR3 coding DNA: TGTGCCTGGAGTCTCCCCGGGGGGACCCAGTACTTC. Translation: CAWSLPGGTQYF.

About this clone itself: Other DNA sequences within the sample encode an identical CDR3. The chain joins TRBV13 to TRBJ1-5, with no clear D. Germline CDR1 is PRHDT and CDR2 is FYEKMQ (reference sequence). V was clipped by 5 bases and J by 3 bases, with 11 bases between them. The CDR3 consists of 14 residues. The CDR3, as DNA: TGTGCCAGCAGCGTTGGTAGGGACAATCAGCCCCAGCATTTT. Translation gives CASSVGRDNQPQHF.

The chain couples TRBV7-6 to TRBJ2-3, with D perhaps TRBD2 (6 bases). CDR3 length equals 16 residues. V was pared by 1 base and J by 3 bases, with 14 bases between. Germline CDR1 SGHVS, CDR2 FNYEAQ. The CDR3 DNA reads TGTGCCAGCAGCTTAGAGTTCGCGGGGCTGACAGATACGCAGTATTTT. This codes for CASSLEFAGLTDTQYF.

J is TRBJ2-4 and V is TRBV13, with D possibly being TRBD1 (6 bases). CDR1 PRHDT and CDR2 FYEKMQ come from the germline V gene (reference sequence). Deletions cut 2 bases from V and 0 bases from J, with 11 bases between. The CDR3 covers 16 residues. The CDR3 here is CASSLWTALAKNIQYF. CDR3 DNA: TGTGCCAGCAGCTTATGGACAGCCCTAGCCAAAAACATTCAGTACTTC.

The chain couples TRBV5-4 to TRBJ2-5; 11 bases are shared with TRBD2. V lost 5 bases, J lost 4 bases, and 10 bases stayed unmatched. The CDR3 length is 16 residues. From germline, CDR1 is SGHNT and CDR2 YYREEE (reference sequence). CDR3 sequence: CASSSTSGRVAETQYF. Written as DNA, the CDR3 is TGTGCCAGCAGTTCTACTAGCGGGAGAGTCGCAGAGACCCAGTACTTC.

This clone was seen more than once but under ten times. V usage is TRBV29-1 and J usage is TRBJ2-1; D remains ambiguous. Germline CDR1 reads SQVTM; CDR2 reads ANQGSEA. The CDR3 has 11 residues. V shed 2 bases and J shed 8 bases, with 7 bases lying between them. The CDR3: CSVERRYEQFF. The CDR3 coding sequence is TGCAGCGTTGAAAGGCGGTATGAGCAGTTCTTC.

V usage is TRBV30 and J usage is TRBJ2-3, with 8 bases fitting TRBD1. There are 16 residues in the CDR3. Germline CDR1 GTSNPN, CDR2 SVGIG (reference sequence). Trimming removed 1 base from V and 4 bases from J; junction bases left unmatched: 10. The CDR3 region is CAWSAYQGARADTQYF. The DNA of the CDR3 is TGTGCCTGGAGTGCGTATCAGGGGGCGCGCGCAGATACGCAGTATTTT.

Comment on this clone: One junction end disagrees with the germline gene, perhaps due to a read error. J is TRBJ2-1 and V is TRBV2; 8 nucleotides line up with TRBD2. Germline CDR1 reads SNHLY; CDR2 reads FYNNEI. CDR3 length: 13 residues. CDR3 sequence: CASREGLAFEQFF. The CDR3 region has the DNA TGTGCCAGCAGGGAAGGACTAGCTTTTGAGCAGTTCTTC.